These T cell receptor beta chains were read from a single sample in a study of blood T cell repertoires in COVID-19. Generated by immunoSEQ multiplex PCR, the TCRdb table keeps only in-frame clones and is missing some. The sample records almost 500,000 clones, 88% being singletons. The sample was PBMCs or T cells enriched from blood (not recorded which). These receptors originate from a woman aged 60-75 years who had recovered from COVID-19. Each CDR3 is given with its conserved first and last residue. The D gene is left open where the match is weak. Clone sizes are given selectively: once, few, many, or a class where the clone is expanded.

TRBD1	-	TRBJ1-1	TRBV11-2	CASSRTTGGNTEAFF	TGTGCCAGCAGCCGAACGACAGGGGGGAACACTGAAGCTTTCTTT
-	-	TRBJ1-2	TRBV2	CASSLQGPYGYTF	TGTGCCAGCAGTCTTCAGGGGCCCTATGGCTACACCTTC
-	-	TRBJ1-1	TRBV21-1	CASRKGRRRLNTEAFF	TGTGCCAGCAGGAAAGGTAGAAGGAGATTGAACACTGAAGCTTTCTTT
-	-	TRBJ1-2	TRBV11-2	CASRLNPTSSGYTF	TGTGCCAGCAGACTGAATCCCACGAGTAGTGGCTACACCTTC
-	-	TRBJ2-2	TRBV5-8	CANRATGELFF	TGTGCCAACAGGGCAACCGGGGAGCTGTTTTTT
TRBD1	-	TRBJ1-4	TRBV27	CASSRTGGNEKLFF	TGTGCCAGCAGTAGGACAGGGGGTAATGAAAAACTGTTTTTT
TRBD2	-	TRBJ2-1	TRBV6-5	CASTPLAGTYNEQFF	TGTGCCAGCACCCCGCTAGCGGGGACCTACAATGAGCAGTTCTTC
TRBD1	-	TRBJ1-5	TRBV30	CAWNRGVDQPQHF	TGTGCCTGGAACAGGGGGGTTGATCAGCCCCAGCATTTT
TRBD1	-	TRBJ2-2	TRBV27	CASRTGQSGELFF	TGTGCCAGCAGAACGGGACAGTCCGGGGAGCTGTTTTTT
-	-	TRBJ2-3	TRBV5-1	CASSLPLSGAGGSGDTQYF	TGCGCCAGCAGCTTGCCTCTCTCCGGTGCCGGCGGTTCCGGAGATACGCAGTATTTT
-	-	TRBJ2-2	TRBV5-1	CASSLATDTGELFF	TGCGCCAGCAGCTTGGCCACGGACACCGGGGAGCTGTTTTTT
-	-	TRBJ2-7	TRBV19	CASSRLLAYEQYF	TGTGCCAGTAGCCGACTCCTGGCCTACGAGCAGTACTTC
-	-	TRBJ2-6	TRBV3-1/TRBV3-2	CASSPDRPSGANVLTF	TGTGCCAGCAGCCCGGACAGACCTTCTGGGGCCAACGTCCTGACTTTC
-	-	TRBJ2-3	TRBV4-1	CASSYSGGIDTQYF	TGCGCCAGCAGCTATAGCGGAGGGATAGATACGCAGTATTTT
TRBD1	-	TRBJ1-5	TRBV18	CASSLTGDSNQPQHF	TGTGCCAGCTCACTAACAGGGGATAGCAATCAGCCCCAGCATTTT
-	-	TRBJ1-1	TRBV14	CASSQVLVLNTEAFF	TGTGCCAGCAGCCAAGTGTTAGTTCTAAACACTGAAGCTTTCTTT
-	-	TRBJ2-5	TRBV3-1/TRBV3-2	CASSHLGPQETQYF	TGTGCCAGCAGCCATCTAGGCCCCCAAGAGACCCAGTACTTC
TRBD1	-	TRBJ2-7	TRBV5-8	CASSSGTAKPYEQYF	TGTGCCAGCAGCTCCGGGACAGCTAAACCCTACGAGCAGTACTTC
-	-	TRBJ2-2	TRBV24-1	CATSVGGNRELFF	TGTGCCACCAGTGTAGGCGGGAACCGGGAGCTGTTTTTT
-	-	TRBJ1-5	TRBV4-1	CASSLGQSNQPQHF	TGCGCCAGCAGCCTAGGACAGAGCAATCAGCCCCAGCATTTT
-	-	TRBJ2-2	TRBV13	CASSSRGAGELFF	TGTGCCAGCAGCTCCAGGGGGGCCGGGGAGCTGTTTTTT
-	-	TRBJ1-1	TRBV3-1/TRBV3-2	CASSQDKGRGEAFF	TGTGCCAGCAGCCAAGATAAAGGGAGGGGTGAAGCTTTCTTT
TRBD1	-	TRBJ1-5	TRBV4-1	CASSQALPLGTGIHQPQHF	TGCGCCAGCAGCCAAGCACTCCCCCTAGGGACAGGGATCCATCAGCCCCAGCATTTT
TRBD1	-	TRBJ2-5	TRBV14	CASSPDRVGETQYF	TGTGCCAGCAGCCCGGACAGGGTTGGGGAGACCCAGTACTTC
-	-	TRBJ2-5	TRBV5-1	CASSPLGVQYQETQYF	TGCGCCAGCAGCCCCCTCGGTGTACAGTACCAAGAGACCCAGTACTTC
-	once	TRBJ1-4	TRBV24-1	CATSDPGGGQAEKLFF	TGTGCCACCAGTGATCCCGGGGGGGGCCAGGCTGAAAAACTGTTTTTT
-	-	TRBJ2-5	TRBV7-2	CASSVGGIAPGQETQYF	TGTGCCAGCAGCGTGGGCGGGATAGCTCCAGGTCAAGAGACCCAGTACTTC
-	-	TRBJ1-1	TRBV15	CATSRGGGAPNTEAFF	TGTGCCACCAGCAGAGGCGGGGGGGCCCCGAACACTGAAGCTTTCTTT
-	-	TRBJ2-3	TRBV5-8	CASSLAGTDTQYF	TGTGCCAGCAGCTTGGCAGGGACAGATACGCAGTATTTT
TRBD2	-	TRBJ2-7	TRBV7-8	CASSPSGGDYKEQYF	TGTGCCAGCAGCCCGTCTGGGGGGGATTATAAGGAGCAGTACTTC
TRBD1	-	TRBJ1-1	TRBV28	CASSDPGGTEAFF	TGTGCCAGCAGTGATCCAGGGGGCACTGAAGCTTTCTTT
TRBD2	-	TRBJ2-1	TRBV4-1	CASSPRTSGSSYNEQFF	TGCGCCAGCAGCCCACGGACTAGCGGGAGCTCCTACAATGAGCAGTTCTTC
TRBD1	-	TRBJ1-1	TRBV28	CASSLKGANTEAFF	TGTGCCAGCAGTTTGAAGGGGGCGAACACTGAAGCTTTCTTT
-	-	TRBJ2-5	TRBV6-2/TRBV6-3	CASSLTEETQYF	TGTGCCAGCAGTTTAACAGAAGAGACCCAGTACTTC
TRBD1	-	TRBJ1-1	TRBV2	CASSDLFGQVGPEAFF	TGTGCCAGCAGTGACCTCTTTGGACAGGTGGGTCCTGAAGCTTTCTTT
TRBD1	-	TRBJ1-3	TRBV6-1	CASSDRGHGNTIYF	TGTGCCAGCAGTGACAGGGGGCATGGAAACACCATATATTTT
-	-	TRBJ1-1	TRBV5-1	CASSLLGSTEAFF	TGCGCCAGCAGCTTGCTGGGCAGCACTGAAGCTTTCTTT
-	-	TRBJ1-2	TRBV27	CASSLSKNYGYTF	TGTGCCAGCAGTTTATCCAAAAACTATGGCTACACCTTC
TRBD1	-	TRBJ1-5	TRBV6-5	CASSPARTGDQPQHF	TGTGCCAGCAGTCCCGCCCGGACAGGGGATCAGCCCCAGCATTTT
-	-	TRBJ2-2	TRBV11-2	CASSLFWNTGELFF	TGTGCCAGCAGCTTGTTCTGGAACACCGGGGAGCTGTTTTTT
TRBD2	-	TRBJ2-3	TRBV6-5	CASSLIAGGGTDTQYF	TGTGCCAGCAGTTTAATAGCGGGGGGAGGCACAGATACGCAGTATTTT
-	-	TRBJ1-5	TRBV4-1	CASSQVPNRGGDNNQPQHF	TGCGCCAGCAGCCAGGTCCCTAATAGGGGCGGGGATAACAATCAGCCCCAGCATTTT
-	-	TRBJ1-2	TRBV6-1	CASSERTELNYGYTF	TGTGCCAGCAGTGAAAGAACAGAACTTAACTATGGCTACACCTTC
-	-	TRBJ1-6	TRBV2	CASSEAAGRSYNSPLHF	TGTGCCAGCAGTGAAGCGGCGGGGCGCTCCTATAATTCACCCCTCCACTTT
-	-	TRBJ1-1	TRBV27	CASSLIGQPNTEAFF	TGTGCCAGCAGTTTAATCGGACAGCCGAACACTGAAGCTTTCTTT
-	-	TRBJ2-1	TRBV6-5	CASSYSRYEQFF	TGTGCCAGCAGTTACTCGAGGTATGAGCAGTTCTTC
-	few	TRBJ1-1	TRBV7-9	CASSFQGGEAFF	TGTGCCAGCAGCTTTCAGGGTGGTGAAGCTTTCTTT
-	-	TRBJ2-4	TRBV14	CASSQGEGRGIAKNIQYF	TGTGCCAGCAGCCAAGGTGAAGGGCGGGGTATAGCCAAAAACATTCAGTACTTC
TRBD1	-	TRBJ2-2	TRBV6-5	CASAGQGPYTGELFF	TGTGCCAGCGCGGGACAGGGACCTTACACCGGGGAGCTGTTTTTT
-	-	TRBJ1-1	TRBV6-5	CASSNLREEASAFF	TGTGCCAGCAGTAACCTCCGGGAGGAGGCGTCGGCTTTCTTT
-	-	TRBJ2-7	TRBV3-1/TRBV3-2	CASSQAGTPEGEQYF	TGTGCCAGCAGCCAAGCCGGGACTCCGGAAGGCGAGCAGTACTTC
-	few	TRBJ1-2	TRBV6-2/TRBV6-3	CASSYSTTYGYTF	TGTGCCAGCAGTTACTCTACAACCTATGGCTACACCTTC
-	-	TRBJ2-3	TRBV11-3	CASSLRVDSTDTQYF	TGTGCCAGCAGCTTACGGGTAGATAGCACAGATACGCAGTATTTT
TRBD1	-	TRBJ2-2	TRBV2	CASSGTPVQGAGELFF	TGTGCCAGCAGTGGGACTCCAGTACAGGGGGCCGGGGAGCTGTTTTTT
TRBD2	-	TRBJ2-1	TRBV2	CASSENERGYNEQFF	TGTGCCAGCAGTGAAAACGAGCGGGGCTACAATGAGCAGTTCTTC
-	-	TRBJ1-1	TRBV2	CASRRQAVQAFF	TGTGCCAGCAGGCGACAGGCGGTCCAAGCTTTCTTT
-	-	TRBJ2-2	TRBV7-6	CASSPHLQGTGELFF	TGTGCCAGCAGCCCTCACCTGCAGGGCACCGGGGAGCTGTTTTTT
-	-	TRBJ1-3	TRBV19	CASRYRDLSGNTIYF	TGTGCCAGTAGGTACAGGGACCTCTCTGGAAACACCATATATTTT
TRBD1	-	TRBJ1-2	TRBV19	CASSRQGYTYGYTF	TGTGCCAGTAGTCGACAGGGCTACACCTATGGCTACACCTTC
-	-	TRBJ1-4	TRBV29-1	CSVPRGEKLFF	TGCAGCGTCCCCCGGGGTGAAAAACTGTTTTTT